The next 3 T cell receptor beta chains were all read from a single sample in a study of blood T cell repertoires in COVID-19. Assay used: immunoSEQ multiplex PCR; TCRdb lists only in-frame clones, some missing. The table records some 160,000 clones, more than 70% of them present only once. The sequenced material came from peripheral blood. Every receptor here comes from a woman between 45 and 60 years old with acute or convalescent COVID-19.

The genes are TRBV9 and TRBJ2-3; D perhaps matches TRBD2 (5 bases). With 4 bases removed from V and 3 bases from J, the gap between germline ends came to 21 bases. The CDR3 loop spans 17 amino acids. The germline V gene encodes CDR1 SGDLS and CDR2 YYNGEE. The CDR3 nucleotides read TGTGCCAGCAGCCCCACCGGGGTGGCTAGTCCGACAGATACGCAGTATTTT. It yields the protein CASSPTGVASPTDTQYF.

The chain carries TRBV24-1 and TRBJ2-1; a possible D gene is TRBD1 (5 bases). Germline V gene data show CDR1 as KGHDR and CDR2 as SFDVKD. CDR3 size: 17 residues. V was clipped by 4 bases and J by 6 bases, with 21 bases between them. In nucleotides, the CDR3 is TGTGCCACCAGTGACCCGAAGGGGCCCCTTGGAAGCAATGAGCAGTTCTTC. Translated, it gives CATSDPKGPLGSNEQFF.

The rearrangement uses TRBV6-5 and TRBJ2-3; D possibly corresponds to TRBD2 (6 bases). The CDR3 spans 14 residues. V gave up 4 bases and J gave up 1 base, with 9 bases separating them. Germline V gives CDR1 MNHEY, CDR2 SVGAGI. The CDR3 DNA sequence: TGTGCCAGCAGTTCCGAGCGGGGCACAGATACGCAGTATTTT. Its protein product is CASSSERGTDTQYF.